Listed here are 8 T cell receptor beta chains from one sample, sequenced in a study of cytomegalovirus exposure and HLA in healthy donors. In the PCR, 60 Vbeta and 13 Jbeta primers were used. TCRdb's table, derived via immunoSEQ multiplex PCR, lists solely in-frame clones and lacks some. Of roughly 240,000 clones in the sample, roughly 82% were seen once. Sequencing was done on a sample of PBMCs. The source of these receptors is a woman in her thirties or forties in good health and CMV-seropositive.

The rearrangement uses TRBV19 and TRBJ2-2, with 9 bases lining up with TRBD1. The length of the CDR3 is 16 residues. Germline CDR1 and CDR2: LNHDA and SQIVND (reference sequence). The V segment lost 0 bases and the J segment 6 bases; nucleotides outside the gene matches: 5. The CDR3 sequence: CASSIEGGTGPGELFF. The DNA of the CDR3 is TGTGCCAGTAGTATAGAAGGGGGGACAGGGCCCGGGGAGCTGTTTTTT.

This clone was recorded once. The germline gene is not matched at one end of the junction; a read error may be the cause. This sequence joins TRBV5-6 and TRBJ2-7; 8 positions agree with TRBD2. There are 15 residues in the CDR3. The V gene's germline CDR1 is SGHDT and CDR2 YYEEEE. CDR3 sequence reads: CASNLGQRGTYEQYF. CDR3 coding DNA: TGTGCCAGCAACTTGGGCCAGCGGGGGACCTACGAGCAGTACTTC.

This sequence joins TRBV7-9 and TRBJ2-7; D is ambiguous. V lost 4 bases and J lost 7, with 11 bases in between. The CDR3 is 12 residues long. Germline V gives CDR1 SEHNR, CDR2 FQNEAQ (reference sequence). Here the CDR3 DNA reads TGTGCCAGCAGCTCCACGAACTGGGAGCAGTACTTC. Translating it yields CASSSTNWEQYF.

The V call is TRBV27, the J call TRBJ1-2, with 9 nucleotides matching TRBD1. The CDR3 contains 13 residues. CDR1 and CDR2 from the germline V gene are MNHEY and SMNVEV (reference sequence). Losses at the gene ends were 6 bases for V and 7 bases for J; bases not matched to a gene: 6. As DNA, the CDR3 is TGTGCCAGCAGGGGACAGGGCAGAAGTGGCTACACCTTC. Translation: CASRGQGRSGYTF.

CDR3 DNA: TGTGCCAGCAGCTTACGTAGCGGATTCACAGATACGCAGTATTTT. This gives the protein CASSLRSGFTDTQYF. The rearrangement links TRBV7-2 to TRBJ2-3, with D maybe TRBD2 (6 bases). The germline V gene encodes CDR1 SGHTA and CDR2 FQGNSA. V gave up 2 bases and J gave up 2 bases, with 11 bases separating them. CDR3 length: 15 residues.

This chain uses TRBV19 with TRBJ1-3; TRBD1 aligns across 7 bases. J lost 2 bases, V lost 4 bases, and 5 bases had no gene match. Per the germline V gene, CDR1 is LNHDA and CDR2 is SQIVND (reference sequence). This CDR3 has 15 residues. The CDR3 coding sequence is TGTGCCAGTAGTACTGACAGGGAGGCTGGAAACACCATATATTTT. It yields the protein CASSTDREAGNTIYF.

The rearrangement links TRBV29-1 to TRBJ2-1; D gene ambiguous. The CDR3 contains 11 residues. V lost 4 bases, J lost 5 bases, and 6 bases lay in between. The germline V gene encodes CDR1 SQVTM and CDR2 ANQGSEA. The CDR3 protein is CSVGTNNEQFF. The CDR3 DNA reads as TGCAGCGTTGGTACTAACAATGAGCAGTTCTTC.

This clone was counted a few times. CDR3 sequence (DNA): TGTGCCAGCAGCTCGACTAGCGGGACCTCCTACGAGCAGTACTTC. It codes for CASSSTSGTSYEQYF. This sequence joins TRBV11-1 and TRBJ2-7; 11 bases map to TRBD2. J was trimmed by 0 bases and V by 4 bases; bases with no gene match: 2. The germline gives CDR1 SGHAT, CDR2 FQDESV (reference sequence). CDR3 size: 15 residues.